This T cell receptor (beta chain) was captured in a study of T cells in Graves' hyperthyroidism and ophthalmopathy. Study-wide findings and caveats: Model output signaled ophthalmopathy a median approximately 6 months ahead of onset. In blood, most of the thyroid clonotypes expanded above 0.001 were also present.

Researchers amplified the TCR beta CDR3 regions from RNA transcripts. The primer set for the first-round RT-PCR of the TCR CDR3 was HTBI. One entry per CDR3 protein results from TCRdb running MiXCR on the multiplex PCR reads. The sample lists hundreds of thousands of distinct CDR3 sequences, about 16% occurring once. The CDR3 is made up of 13 amino acids. V lost 6 bases and J lost 5; bases outside the gene matches: 4. CDR1 is KGHDR, CDR2 SFDVKD, per germline. Concerning this clonotype: Its antigen is unidentified.

Sequencing was carried out using blood. The sequence was collected from a woman younger than 45 with Graves' hyperthyroidism. The chain joins TRBV24-1 to TRBJ2-7; TRBD1 matches at 9 bases. In DNA, the CDR3 is TGTGCCACCAGTACAGGGGGCAGGGACGAGCAGTACTTC. Translation gives CATSTGGRDEQYF.